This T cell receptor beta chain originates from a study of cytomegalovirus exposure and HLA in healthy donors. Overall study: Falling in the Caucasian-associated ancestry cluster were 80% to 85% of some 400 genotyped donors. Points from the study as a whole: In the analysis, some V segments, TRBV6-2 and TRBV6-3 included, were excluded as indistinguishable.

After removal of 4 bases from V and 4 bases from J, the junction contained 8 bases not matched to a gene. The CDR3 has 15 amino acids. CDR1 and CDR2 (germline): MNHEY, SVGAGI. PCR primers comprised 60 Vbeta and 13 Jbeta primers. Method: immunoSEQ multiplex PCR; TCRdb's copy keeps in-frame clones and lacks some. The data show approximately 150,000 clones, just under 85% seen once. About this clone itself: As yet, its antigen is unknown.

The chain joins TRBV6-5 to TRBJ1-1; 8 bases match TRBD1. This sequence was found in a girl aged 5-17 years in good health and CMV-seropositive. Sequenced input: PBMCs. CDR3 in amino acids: CASSFLQGAGTEAFF. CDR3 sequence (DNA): TGTGCCAGCAGTTTCCTTCAGGGGGCCGGCACTGAAGCTTTCTTT.